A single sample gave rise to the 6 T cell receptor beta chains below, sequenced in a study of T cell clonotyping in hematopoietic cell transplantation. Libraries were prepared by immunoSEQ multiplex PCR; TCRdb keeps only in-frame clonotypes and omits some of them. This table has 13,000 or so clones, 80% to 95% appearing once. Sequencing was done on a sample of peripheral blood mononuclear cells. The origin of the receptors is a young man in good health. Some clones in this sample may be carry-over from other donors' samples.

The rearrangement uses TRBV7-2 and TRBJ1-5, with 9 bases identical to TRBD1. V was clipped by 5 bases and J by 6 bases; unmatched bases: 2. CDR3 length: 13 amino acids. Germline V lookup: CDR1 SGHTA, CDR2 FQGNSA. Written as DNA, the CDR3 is TGTGCCAGCAGCCTACAGGGGGCTCAGCCCCAGCATTTT. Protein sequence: CASSLQGAQPQHF.

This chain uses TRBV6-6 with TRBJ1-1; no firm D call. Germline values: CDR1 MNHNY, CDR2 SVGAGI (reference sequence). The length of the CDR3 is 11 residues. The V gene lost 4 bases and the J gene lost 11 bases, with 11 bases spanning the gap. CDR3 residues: CASSWGLVAFF. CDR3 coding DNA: TGTGCCAGCAGTTGGGGTCTTGTGGCTTTCTTT.

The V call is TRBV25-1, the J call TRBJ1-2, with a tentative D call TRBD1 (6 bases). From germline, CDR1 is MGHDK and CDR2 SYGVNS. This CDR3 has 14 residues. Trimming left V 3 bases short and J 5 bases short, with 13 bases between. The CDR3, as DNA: TGTGCCAGCAGTGAGGGGGGGGGCCGGTATGGCTACACCTTC. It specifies CASSEGGGRYGYTF.

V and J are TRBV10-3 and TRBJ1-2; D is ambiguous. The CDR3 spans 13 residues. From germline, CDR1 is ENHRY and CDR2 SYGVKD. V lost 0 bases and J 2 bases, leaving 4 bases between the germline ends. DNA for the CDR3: TGTGCCATCAGTGAGTCGGACAACTATGGCTACACCTTC. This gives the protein CAISESDNYGYTF.

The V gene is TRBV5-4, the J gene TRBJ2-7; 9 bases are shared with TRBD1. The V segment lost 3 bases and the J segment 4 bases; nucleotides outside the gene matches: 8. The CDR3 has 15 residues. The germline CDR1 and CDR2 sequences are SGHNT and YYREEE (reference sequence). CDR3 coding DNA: TGTGCCAGCAGCTACACCGGGACAGGGAGGTACGAGCAGTACTTC. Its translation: CASSYTGTGRYEQYF.

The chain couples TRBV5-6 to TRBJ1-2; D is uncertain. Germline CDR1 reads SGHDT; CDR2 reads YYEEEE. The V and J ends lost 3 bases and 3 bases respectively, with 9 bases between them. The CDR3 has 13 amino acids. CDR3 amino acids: CASSSQAHYGYTF. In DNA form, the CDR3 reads TGTGCCAGCAGCTCCCAGGCCCACTATGGCTACACCTTC.